This T cell receptor beta chain appears in the sequencing data of a study of blood T cell repertoires in COVID-19. At the level of the study: Sites in the United States, Italy and Spain provided acute and convalescent COVID-19 samples. T cells, B-cell-depleted T cells, or PBMCs supplied cDNA or gDNA.

This CDR3 is built from 12 residues. V gave up 9 bases and J gave up 2 bases, with 11 bases separating them. Germline CDR1 and CDR2: SEHNR and FQNEAQ (reference sequence). Per the authors' pipeline: Amplification from reference gene primers served as the basis for estimated nucleated cell counts. Only in-frame clones appear in the TCRdb table, and some are missing; sequencing was by immunoSEQ multiplex PCR. The V and J calls and clone size come from that table; D and trimming were worked out from the DNA. Here the sample spans about 18,000 clones, approximately 90% being singletons. The chain links TRBV7-9 to TRBJ2-7; possibly TRBD2 for D (7 bases). The TCR sequence derives from a human donor in a cohort sampled during active COVID-19. The sequenced sample consisted of peripheral blood. CDR3 residues: CASGRGAYEQYF. Here the CDR3 DNA reads TGTGCCAGTGGGAGGGGGGCCTACGAGCAGTACTTC.